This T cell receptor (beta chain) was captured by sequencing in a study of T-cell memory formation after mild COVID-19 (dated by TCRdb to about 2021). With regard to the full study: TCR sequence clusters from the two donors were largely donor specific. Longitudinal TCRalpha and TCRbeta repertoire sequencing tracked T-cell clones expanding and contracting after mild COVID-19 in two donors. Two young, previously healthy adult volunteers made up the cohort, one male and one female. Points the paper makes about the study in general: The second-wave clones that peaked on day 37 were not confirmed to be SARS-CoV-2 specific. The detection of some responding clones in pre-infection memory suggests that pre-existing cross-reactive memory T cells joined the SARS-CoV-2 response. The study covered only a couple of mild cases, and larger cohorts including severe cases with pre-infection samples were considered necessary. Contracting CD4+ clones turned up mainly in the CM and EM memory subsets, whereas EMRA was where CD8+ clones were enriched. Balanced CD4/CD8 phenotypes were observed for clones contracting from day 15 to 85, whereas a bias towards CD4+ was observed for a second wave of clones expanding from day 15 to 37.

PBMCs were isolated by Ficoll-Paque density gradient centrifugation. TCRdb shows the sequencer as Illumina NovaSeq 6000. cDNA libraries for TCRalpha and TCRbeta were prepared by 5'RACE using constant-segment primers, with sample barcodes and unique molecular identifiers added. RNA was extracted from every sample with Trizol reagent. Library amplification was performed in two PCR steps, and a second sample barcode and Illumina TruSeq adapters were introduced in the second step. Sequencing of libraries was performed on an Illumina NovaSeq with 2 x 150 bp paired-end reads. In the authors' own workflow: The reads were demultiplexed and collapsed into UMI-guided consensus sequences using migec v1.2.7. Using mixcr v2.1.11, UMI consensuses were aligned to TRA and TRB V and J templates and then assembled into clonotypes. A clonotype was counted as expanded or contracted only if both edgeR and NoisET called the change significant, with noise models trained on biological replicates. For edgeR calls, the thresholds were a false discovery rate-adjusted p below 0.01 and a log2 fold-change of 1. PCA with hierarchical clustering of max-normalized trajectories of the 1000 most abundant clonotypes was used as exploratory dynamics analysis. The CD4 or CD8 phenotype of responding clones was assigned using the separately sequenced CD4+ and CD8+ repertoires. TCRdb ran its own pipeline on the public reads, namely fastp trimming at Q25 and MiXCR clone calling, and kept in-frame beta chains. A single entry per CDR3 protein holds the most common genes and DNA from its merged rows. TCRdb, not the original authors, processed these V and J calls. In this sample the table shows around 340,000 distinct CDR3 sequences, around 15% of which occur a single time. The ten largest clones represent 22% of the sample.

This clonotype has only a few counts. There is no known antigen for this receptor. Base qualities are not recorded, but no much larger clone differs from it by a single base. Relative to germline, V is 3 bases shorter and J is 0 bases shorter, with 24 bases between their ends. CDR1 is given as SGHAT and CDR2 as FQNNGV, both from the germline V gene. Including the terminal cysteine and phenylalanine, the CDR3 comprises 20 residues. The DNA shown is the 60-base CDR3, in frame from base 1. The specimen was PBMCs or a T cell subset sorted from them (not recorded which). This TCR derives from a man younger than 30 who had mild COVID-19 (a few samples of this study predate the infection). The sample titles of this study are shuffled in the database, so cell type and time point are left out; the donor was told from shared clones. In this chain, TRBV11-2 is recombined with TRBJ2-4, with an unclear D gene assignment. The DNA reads TGTGCCAGCAGCTTTTCAGCCCCCACAGAGATATTACTAGCCAAAAACATTCAGTACTTC. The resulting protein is CASSFSAPTEILLAKNIQYF.